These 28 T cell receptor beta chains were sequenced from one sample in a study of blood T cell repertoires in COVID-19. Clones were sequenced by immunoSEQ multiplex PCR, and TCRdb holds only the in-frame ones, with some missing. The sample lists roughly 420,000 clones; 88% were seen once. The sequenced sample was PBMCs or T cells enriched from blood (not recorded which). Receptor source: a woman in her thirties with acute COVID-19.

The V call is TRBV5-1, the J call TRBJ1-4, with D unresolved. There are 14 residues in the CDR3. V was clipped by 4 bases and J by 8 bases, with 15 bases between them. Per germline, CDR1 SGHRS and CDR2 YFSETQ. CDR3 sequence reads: CASSPSGWREKLFF. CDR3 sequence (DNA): TGCGCCAGCAGCCCCTCGGGTTGGAGGGAAAAACTGTTTTTT. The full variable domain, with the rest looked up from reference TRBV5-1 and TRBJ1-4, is KAGVTQTPRYLIKTRGQQVTLSCSPISGHRSVSWYQQTPGQGLQFLFEYFSETQRNKGNFPGRFSGRQFSNSRSEMNVSTLELGDSALYLCASSPSGWREKLFFGSGTQLSVL.

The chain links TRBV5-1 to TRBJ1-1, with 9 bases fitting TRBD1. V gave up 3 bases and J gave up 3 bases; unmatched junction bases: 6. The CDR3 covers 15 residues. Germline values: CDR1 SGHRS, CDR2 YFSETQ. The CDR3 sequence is CASSSKDRGHTEAFF. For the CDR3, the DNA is TGCGCCAGCAGCTCCAAGGACAGGGGACACACTGAAGCTTTCTTT.

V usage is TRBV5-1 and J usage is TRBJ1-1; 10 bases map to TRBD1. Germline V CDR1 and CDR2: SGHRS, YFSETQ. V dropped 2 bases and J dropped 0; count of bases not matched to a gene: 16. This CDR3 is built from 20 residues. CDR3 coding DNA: TGCGCCAGCAGCTTCCCCGACAGGGGGCCCTCCTCCGCTATGAACACTGAAGCTTTCTTT. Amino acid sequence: CASSFPDRGPSSAMNTEAFF.

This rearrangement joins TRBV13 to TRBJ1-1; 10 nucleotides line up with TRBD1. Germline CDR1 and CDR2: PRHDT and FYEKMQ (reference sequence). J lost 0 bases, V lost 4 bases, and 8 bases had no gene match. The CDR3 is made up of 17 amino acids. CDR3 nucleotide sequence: TGTGCCAGCAGCTCCGACAGGGGGCGCCCCATGAACACTGAAGCTTTCTTT. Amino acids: CASSSDRGRPMNTEAFF.

CDR3 coding DNA: TGTGCCAGCAGCCTAGGACAGGGTTTAAACTATGGCTACACCTTC. Amino acid sequence: CASSLGQGLNYGYTF. The rearrangement uses TRBV7-2 and TRBJ1-2; 8 nucleotides align to TRBD1. CDR3 length equals 15 residues. With 5 bases clipped from V and 2 bases from J, the junction kept 7 bases outside the gene matches. Germline CDR1 and CDR2: SGHTA and FQGNSA.

The CDR3, as DNA: TGTGCCAGCAGCTTACTCGGACAGGGGGCAGGAGAGCAGTACTTC. Translating it yields CASSLLGQGAGEQYF. The V gene is TRBV7-2, the J gene TRBJ2-7; 11 bases are a match to TRBD1. The germline V gene has CDR1 SGHTA and CDR2 FQGNSA. The ends lost 2 bases at V and 7 bases at J; junction bases unmatched: 7. The CDR3 spans 15 residues.

CDR3 nucleotide sequence: TGTGCCAGCAGTTATTGGGAACAGGGGTACAATGAGCAGTTCTTC. Its translation: CASSYWEQGYNEQFF. The V and J genes are TRBV28 and TRBJ2-1; TRBD1 matches at 7 bases. CDR1 is MDHEN and CDR2 is SYDVKM in the germline V gene. The CDR3 totals 15 residues. Trimming cost V 4 bases and J 4 bases; bases outside gene matches: 7.

CDR3 amino acids: CASSPRGQGAAEAFF. As DNA, the CDR3 is TGTGCCAGCTCACCACGGGGACAGGGGGCCGCTGAAGCTTTCTTT. The chain joins TRBV18 to TRBJ1-1, with 12 bases lining up with TRBD1. The germline gives CDR1 KGHSH, CDR2 LQKENI. After removal of 1 base from V and 6 bases from J, the junction contained 3 bases not matched to a gene. This CDR3 region has 15 residues.

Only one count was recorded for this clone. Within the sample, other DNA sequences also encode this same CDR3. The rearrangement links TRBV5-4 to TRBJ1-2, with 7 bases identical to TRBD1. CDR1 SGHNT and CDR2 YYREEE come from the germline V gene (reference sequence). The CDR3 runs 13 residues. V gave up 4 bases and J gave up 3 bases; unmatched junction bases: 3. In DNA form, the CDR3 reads TGTGCCAGCAGCCGGGACAGAGACTATGGCTACACCTTC. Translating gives CASSRDRDYGYTF.

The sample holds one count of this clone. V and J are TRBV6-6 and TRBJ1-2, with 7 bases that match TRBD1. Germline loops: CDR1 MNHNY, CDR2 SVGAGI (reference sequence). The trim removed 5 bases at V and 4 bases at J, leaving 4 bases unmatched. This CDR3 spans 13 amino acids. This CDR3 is CASSPDRAYGYTF. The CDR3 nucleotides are TGTGCCAGCAGTCCAGACAGGGCCTATGGCTACACCTTC.

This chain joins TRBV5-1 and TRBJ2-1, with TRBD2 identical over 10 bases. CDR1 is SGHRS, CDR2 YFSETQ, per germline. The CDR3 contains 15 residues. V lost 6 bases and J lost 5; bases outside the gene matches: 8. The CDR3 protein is CASTLGTSVDNEQFF. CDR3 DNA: TGCGCCAGCACCTTAGGGACTAGCGTAGACAATGAGCAGTTCTTC.

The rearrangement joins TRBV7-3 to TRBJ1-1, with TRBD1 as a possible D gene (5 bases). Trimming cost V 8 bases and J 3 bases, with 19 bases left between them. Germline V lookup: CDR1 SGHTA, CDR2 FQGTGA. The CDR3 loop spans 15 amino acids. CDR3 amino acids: CASPGRAQCDTEAFF. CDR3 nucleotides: TGTGCCAGCCCCGGCAGGGCCCAGTGTGACACTGAAGCTTTCTTT.

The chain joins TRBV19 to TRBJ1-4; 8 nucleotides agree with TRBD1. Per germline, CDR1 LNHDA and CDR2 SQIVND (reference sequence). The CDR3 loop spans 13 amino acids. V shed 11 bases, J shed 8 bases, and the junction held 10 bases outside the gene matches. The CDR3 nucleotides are TGTGCCCCAGGGGGCGGGAAGGAGGAAAAACTGTTTTTT. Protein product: CAPGGGKEEKLFF.

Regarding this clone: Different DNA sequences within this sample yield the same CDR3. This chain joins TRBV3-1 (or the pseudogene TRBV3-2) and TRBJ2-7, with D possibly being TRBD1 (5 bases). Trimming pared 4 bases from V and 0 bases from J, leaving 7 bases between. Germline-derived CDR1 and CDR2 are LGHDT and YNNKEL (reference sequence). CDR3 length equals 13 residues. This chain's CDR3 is CASSRQSSYEQYF. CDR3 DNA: TGTGCCAGCAGCCGACAGTCCTCCTACGAGCAGTACTTC.

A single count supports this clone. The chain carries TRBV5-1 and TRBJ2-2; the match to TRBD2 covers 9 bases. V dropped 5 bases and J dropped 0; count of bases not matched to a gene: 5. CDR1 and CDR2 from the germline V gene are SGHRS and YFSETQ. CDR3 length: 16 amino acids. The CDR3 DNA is TGCGCCAGCAGTTCTGGACTAGCGACGAACACCGGGGAGCTGTTTTTT. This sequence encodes CASSSGLATNTGELFF.

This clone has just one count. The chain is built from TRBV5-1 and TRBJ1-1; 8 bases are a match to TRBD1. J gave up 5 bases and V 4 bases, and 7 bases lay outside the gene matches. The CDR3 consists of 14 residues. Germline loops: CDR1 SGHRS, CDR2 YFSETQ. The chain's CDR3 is CASSQGYRGTEAFF. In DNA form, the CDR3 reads TGCGCCAGCAGCCAGGGATACAGGGGGACTGAAGCTTTCTTT. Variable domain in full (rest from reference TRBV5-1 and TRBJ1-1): KAGVTQTPRYLIKTRGQQVTLSCSPISGHRSVSWYQQTPGQGLQFLFEYFSETQRNKGNFPGRFSGRQFSNSRSEMNVSTLELGDSALYLCASSQGYRGTEAFFGQGTRLTVV.

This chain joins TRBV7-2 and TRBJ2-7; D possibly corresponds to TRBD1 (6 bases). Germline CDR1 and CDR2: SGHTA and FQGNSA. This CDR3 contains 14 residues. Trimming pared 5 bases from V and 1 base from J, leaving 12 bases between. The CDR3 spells CASSPRTASYEQYF. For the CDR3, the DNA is TGTGCCAGCAGCCCCCGGACAGCATCCTACGAGCAGTACTTC.

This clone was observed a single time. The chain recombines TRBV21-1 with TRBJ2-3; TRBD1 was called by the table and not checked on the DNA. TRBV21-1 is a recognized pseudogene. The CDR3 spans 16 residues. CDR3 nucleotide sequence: TGTGCCAGCAGCAAAGAAAGTTGGTCAGTCACAGATACGCAGTATTTT. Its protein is CASSKESWSVTDTQYF.

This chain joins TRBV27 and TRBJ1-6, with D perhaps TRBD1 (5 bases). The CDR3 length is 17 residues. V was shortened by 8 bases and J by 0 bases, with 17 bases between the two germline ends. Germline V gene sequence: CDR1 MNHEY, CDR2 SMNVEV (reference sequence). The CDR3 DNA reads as TGTGCCAGCCGGAGTACCCCAGGGTACTCCTATAATTCACCCCTCCACTTT. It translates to CASRSTPGYSYNSPLHF.

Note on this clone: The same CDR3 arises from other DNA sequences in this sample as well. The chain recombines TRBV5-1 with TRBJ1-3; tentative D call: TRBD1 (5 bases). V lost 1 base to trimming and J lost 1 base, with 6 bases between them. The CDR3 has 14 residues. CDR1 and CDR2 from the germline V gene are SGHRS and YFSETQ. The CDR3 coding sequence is TGCGCCAGCAGCTTGCAGGGATCTGGAAACACCATATATTTT. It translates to CASSLQGSGNTIYF.

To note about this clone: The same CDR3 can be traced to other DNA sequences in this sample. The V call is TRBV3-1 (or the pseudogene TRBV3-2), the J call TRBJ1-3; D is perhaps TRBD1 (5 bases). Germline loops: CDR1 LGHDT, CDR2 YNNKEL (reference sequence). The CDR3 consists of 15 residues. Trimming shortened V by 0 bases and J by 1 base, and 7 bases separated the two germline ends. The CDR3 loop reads CASSQDAGSGNTIYF. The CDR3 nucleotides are TGTGCCAGCAGCCAAGATGCAGGGTCTGGAAACACCATATATTTT.

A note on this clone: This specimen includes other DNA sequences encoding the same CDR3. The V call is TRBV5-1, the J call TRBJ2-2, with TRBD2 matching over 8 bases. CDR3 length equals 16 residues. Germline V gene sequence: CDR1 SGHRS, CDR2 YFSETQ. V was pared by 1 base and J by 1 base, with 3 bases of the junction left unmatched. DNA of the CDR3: TGCGCCAGCAGCTTGCCCAGCGGGGGGAACACCGGGGAGCTGTTTTTT. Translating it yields CASSLPSGGNTGELFF.

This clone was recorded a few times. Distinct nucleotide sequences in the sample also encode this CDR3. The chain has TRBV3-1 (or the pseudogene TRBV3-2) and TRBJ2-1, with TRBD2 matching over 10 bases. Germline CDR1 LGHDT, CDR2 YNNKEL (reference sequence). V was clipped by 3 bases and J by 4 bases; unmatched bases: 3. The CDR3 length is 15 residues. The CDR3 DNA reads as TGTGCCAGCAGCCATTCTAGCGGGGGATACAATGAGCAGTTCTTC. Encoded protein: CASSHSSGGYNEQFF.

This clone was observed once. CDR3 sequence: CSVVRETMNTEAFF. The CDR3 DNA is TGCAGCGTTGTGAGGGAGACGATGAACACTGAAGCTTTCTTT. The chain links TRBV29-1 to TRBJ1-1; D unclear. CDR1 is SQVTM, CDR2 ANQGSEA, per germline. V lost 4 bases to trimming and J lost 0 bases, with 12 bases between them. The CDR3 is 14 residues long.

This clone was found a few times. In DNA, the CDR3 is TGTGCCAGCAGCTTGACACCGGGGGGAACCTCCTACGAGCAGTACTTC. Translation gives CASSLTPGGTSYEQYF. The chain has TRBV5-5 and TRBJ2-7, with 7 nucleotides matching TRBD2. The CDR3 length is 16 residues. V lost 1 base to trimming and J lost 0 bases; unmatched junction nucleotides: 7. Germline V gives CDR1 SGHKS, CDR2 YYEKEE (reference sequence).

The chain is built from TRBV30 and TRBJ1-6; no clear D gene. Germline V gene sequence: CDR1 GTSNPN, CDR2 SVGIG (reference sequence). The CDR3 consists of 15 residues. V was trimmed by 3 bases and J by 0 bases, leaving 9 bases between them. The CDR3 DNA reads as TGTGCCTGGAGGGGCGGGAGCTCCTATAATTCACCCCTCCACTTT. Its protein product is CAWRGGSSYNSPLHF.

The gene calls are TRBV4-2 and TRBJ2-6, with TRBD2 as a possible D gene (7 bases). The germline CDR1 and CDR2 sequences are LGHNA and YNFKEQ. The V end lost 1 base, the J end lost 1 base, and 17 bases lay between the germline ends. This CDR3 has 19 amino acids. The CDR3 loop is CASSQVGGGTPSGANVLTF. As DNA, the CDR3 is TGTGCCAGCAGCCAAGTAGGGGGAGGGACCCCTTCTGGGGCCAACGTCCTGACTTTC.

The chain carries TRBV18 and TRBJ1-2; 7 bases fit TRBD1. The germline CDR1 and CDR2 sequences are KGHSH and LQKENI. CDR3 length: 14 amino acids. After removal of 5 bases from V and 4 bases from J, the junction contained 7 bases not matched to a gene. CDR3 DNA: TGTGCCAGCTCAACCAGGGACAGCTTCTATGGCTACACCTTC. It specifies CASSTRDSFYGYTF.